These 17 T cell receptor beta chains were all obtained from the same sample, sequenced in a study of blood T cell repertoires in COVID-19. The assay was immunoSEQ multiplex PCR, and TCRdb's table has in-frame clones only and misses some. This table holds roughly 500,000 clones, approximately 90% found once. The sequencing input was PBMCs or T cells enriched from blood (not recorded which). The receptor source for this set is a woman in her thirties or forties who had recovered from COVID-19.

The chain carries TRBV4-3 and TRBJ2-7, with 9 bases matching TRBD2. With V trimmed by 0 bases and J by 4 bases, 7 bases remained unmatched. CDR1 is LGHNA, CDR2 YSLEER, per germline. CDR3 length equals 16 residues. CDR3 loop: CASSQDISGRRYEQYF. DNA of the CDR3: TGCGCCAGCAGCCAAGATATCAGCGGGAGGCGGTACGAGCAGTACTTC.

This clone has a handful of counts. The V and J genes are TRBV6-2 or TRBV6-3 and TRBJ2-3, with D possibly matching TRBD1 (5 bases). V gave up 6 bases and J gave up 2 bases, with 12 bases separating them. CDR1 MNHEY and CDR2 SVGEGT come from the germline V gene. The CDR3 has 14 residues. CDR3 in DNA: TGTGCCAGCAGCGAACCCAGGGACACAGATACGCAGTATTTT. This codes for CASSEPRDTDTQYF.

Here the CDR3 reads CASSLVGTASETQYF. The CDR3 DNA sequence: TGCGCCAGCAGCTTGGTCGGGACTGCTTCGGAGACCCAGTACTTC. The genes are TRBV5-1 and TRBJ2-5, with a possible D match to TRBD2 (6 bases). Per germline, CDR1 SGHRS and CDR2 YFSETQ. CDR3 length equals 15 residues. The V end was cut by 0 bases, the J end by 5 bases, with 14 bases between.

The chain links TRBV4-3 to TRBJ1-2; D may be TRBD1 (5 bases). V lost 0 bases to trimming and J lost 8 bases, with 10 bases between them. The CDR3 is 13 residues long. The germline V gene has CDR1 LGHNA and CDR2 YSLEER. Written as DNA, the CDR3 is TGCGCCAGCAGCCAAGATCTTCGGACAGGCTACACCTTC. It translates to CASSQDLRTGYTF.

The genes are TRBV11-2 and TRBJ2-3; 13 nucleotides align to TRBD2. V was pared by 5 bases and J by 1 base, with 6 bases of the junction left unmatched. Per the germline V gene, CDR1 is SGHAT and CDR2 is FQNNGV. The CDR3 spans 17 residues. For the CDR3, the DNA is TGTGCCAGCAGCGCAGGGACTAGCGGGGTGCGCACAGATACGCAGTATTTT. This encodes CASSAGTSGVRTDTQYF.

In DNA form, the CDR3 reads TGTGCCATCGCTAAACTAGCGACGCCTACAGAGACCCAGTACTTC. Protein sequence: CAIAKLATPTETQYF. The rearrangement joins TRBV10-3 to TRBJ2-5; 7 bases fit TRBD2. Germline V gene sequence: CDR1 ENHRY, CDR2 SYGVKD. The CDR3 runs to 15 residues. V shed 8 bases and J 4 bases; nucleotides not matched to a gene: 13.

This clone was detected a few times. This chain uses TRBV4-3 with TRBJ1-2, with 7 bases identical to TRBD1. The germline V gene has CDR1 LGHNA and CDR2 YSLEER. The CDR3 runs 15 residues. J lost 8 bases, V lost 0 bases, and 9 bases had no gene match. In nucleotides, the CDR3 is TGCGCCAGCAGCCAAGAGGGTACAGGGGCCTGGGGCTACACCTTC. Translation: CASSQEGTGAWGYTF.

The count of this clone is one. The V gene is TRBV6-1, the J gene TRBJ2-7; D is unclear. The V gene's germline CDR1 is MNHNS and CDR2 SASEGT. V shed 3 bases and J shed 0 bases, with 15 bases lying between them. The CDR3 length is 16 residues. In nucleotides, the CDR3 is TGTGCCAGCAGTGAGAGCGCAGCGCTCAGCTCCTACGAGCAGTACTTC. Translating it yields CASSESAALSSYEQYF.

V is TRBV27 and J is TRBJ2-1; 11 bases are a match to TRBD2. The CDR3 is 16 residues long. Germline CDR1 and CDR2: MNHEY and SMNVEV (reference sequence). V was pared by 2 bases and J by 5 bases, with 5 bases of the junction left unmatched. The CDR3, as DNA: TGTGCCAGCAGTTTAAGGCTAGCGGGAGGCAACAATGAGCAGTTCTTC. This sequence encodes CASSLRLAGGNNEQFF.

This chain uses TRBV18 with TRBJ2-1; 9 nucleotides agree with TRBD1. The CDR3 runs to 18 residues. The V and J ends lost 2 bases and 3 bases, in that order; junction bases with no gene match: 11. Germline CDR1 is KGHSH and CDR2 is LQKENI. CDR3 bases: TGTGCCAGCTCACCAGCACTACCCGACAGGGGGGACTACAATGAGCAGTTCTTC. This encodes CASSPALPDRGDYNEQFF. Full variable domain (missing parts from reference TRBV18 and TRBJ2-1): NAGVMQNPRHLVRRRGQEARLRCSPMKGHSHVYWYRQLPEEGLKFMVYLQKENIIDESGMPKERFSAEFPKEGPSILRIQQVVRGDSAAYFCASSPALPDRGDYNEQFFGPGTRLTVL.

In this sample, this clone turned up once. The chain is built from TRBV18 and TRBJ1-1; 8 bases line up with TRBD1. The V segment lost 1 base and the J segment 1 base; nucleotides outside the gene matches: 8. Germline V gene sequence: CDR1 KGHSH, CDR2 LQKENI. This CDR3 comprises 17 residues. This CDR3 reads CASSPQGQGASNTEAFF. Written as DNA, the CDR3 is TGTGCCAGCTCACCACAGGGTCAGGGGGCTTCGAACACTGAAGCTTTCTTT.

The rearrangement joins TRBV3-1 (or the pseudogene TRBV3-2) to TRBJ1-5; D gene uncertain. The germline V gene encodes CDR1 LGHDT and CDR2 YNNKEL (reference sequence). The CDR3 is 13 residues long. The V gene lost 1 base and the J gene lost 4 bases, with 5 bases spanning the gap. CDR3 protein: CASSQGPNQPQHF. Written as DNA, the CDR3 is TGTGCCAGCAGCCAAGGGCCGAATCAGCCCCAGCATTTT.

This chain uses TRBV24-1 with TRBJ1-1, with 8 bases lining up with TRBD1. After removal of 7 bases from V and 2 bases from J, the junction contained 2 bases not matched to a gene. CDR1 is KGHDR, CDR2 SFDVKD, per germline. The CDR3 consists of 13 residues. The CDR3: CATRGTGNTEAFF. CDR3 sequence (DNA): TGTGCCACCAGGGGGACAGGTAACACTGAAGCTTTCTTT.

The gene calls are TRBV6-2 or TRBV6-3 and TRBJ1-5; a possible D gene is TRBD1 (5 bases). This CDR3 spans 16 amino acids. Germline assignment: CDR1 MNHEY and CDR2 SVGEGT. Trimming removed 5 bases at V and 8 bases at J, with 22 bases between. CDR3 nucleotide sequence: TGTGCCAGCAGTATCCCGGGGCGGGGATATGTCAAGCCCCAGCATTTT. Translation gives CASSIPGRGYVKPQHF.

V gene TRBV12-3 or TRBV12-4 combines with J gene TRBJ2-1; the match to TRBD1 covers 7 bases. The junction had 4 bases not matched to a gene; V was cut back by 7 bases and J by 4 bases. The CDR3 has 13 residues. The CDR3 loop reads CASNPGQYNEQFF. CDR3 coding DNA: TGTGCCAGCAACCCGGGACAGTACAATGAGCAGTTCTTC.

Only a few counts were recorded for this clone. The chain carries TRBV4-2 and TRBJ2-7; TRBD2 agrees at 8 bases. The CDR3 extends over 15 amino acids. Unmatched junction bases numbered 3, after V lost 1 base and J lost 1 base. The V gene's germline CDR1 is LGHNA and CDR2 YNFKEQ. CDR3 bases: TGTGCCAGCAGCCAAGGTGGACTAGCATCCTACGAGCAGTACTTC. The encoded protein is CASSQGGLASYEQYF.

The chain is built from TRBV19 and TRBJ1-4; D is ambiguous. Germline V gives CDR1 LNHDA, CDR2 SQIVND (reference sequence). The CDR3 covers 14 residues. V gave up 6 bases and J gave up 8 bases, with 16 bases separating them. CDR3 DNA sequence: TGTGCCAGTAGAGCCCCCTCGGGAGACGAAAAACTGTTTTTT. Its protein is CASRAPSGDEKLFF.